The T cell receptor beta chain under discussion was sequenced for a study of graft-versus-host responses after intestinal transplantation (dated by TCRdb to the early 2020s). Regarding the complete study: The transplants that recipients got were multivisceral, liver-intestinal, or isolated intestinal. The cohort enrolled under 25 intestinal transplant recipients including one retransplant, and 3 patients lacking pretransplant specimens were excluded. Every recipient was given anti-thymocyte globulin induction, followed by around three years of maintenance tacrolimus and steroids. Graft-versus-host and host-versus-graft alloreactive T cell clones were tracked in the graft, circulation and bone marrow after intestinal transplantation using bulk TCR-beta CDR3 sequencing. Donor T cell macrochimerism was defined as a peak of at least 4% donor T cells among recipient peripheral blood mononuclear cells. Instead of going to the commercial service, samples from a few later patients were sequenced in-house on an Illumina MiSeq and processed with MiXCR. Alloreactive clones were identified by sequencing pre-transplant mixed lymphocyte reaction products and comparing them with unstimulated pre-transplant donor and recipient T cells.

A remark on this clone: What this receptor recognizes is not known. The sample holds no much larger clone one base away, and base qualities are not on file.

Blood samples were collected up to 4 times in the first month after transplant and then at least monthly when available. The full study reports these points: In patients with donor T cell macrochimerism, the allografts had high GvH to HvG T cell clonal ratios. GvH clones were found in recipient bone marrow, and some of the GvH clones appeared earlier in ileal mucosa or blood, which is consistent with an intestinal mucosal origin. The conclusions were limited by the relatively low number and heterogeneity of the intestinal transplant patients. Early after transplant, peak levels of circulating GvH clones were found to be associated with declines in HvG clones.

Library construction relied on the immunoSEQ multiplex PCR assay. Adaptive Biotechnologies carried out high-throughput TCR-beta CDR3 sequencing of genomic DNA for most patients. The source study handled its data this way. Adaptive's ImmunoSEQ software supplied the TCR sequencing data for around 19 patients, while MiXCR and VDJtools were used to process three other patients. CDR3 nucleotide sequences shared by donor and recipient were removed because the origin of these sequences could not be assigned. To be classed as alloreactive, a clone needed at least 2-fold expansion over unstimulated cells and a minimum CFSE-low frequency of 0.002% (template counts) or 0.001% (read counts). A clone was considered mappable if detected in the sequenced pre-transplant spleen, lymph node, or MLR CFSE-low populations of the donor or recipient. The cumulative frequency of alloreactive clones was calculated as a percentage of all sequences, weighted by copy number. As stored in TCRdb, this immuneACCESS dataset retains in-frame rearrangements with V and J assigned. A fraction of the clones does not appear; measured against another copy, unresolved V genes explain less than half of the discrepancy, and the remainder lacks a known reason. V, J and clone size were drawn from that table, and D and trimming were deduced from the DNA. This sample is represented by 35,000 to 45,000 clones; 90% to 95% of them were singletons. 4% to 4.5% of the sample is held by the ten biggest clonotypes.

The CDR3, from cysteine to phenylalanine, totals 15 residues. The sequence is cut down to CDR3 DNA, 45 bases in frame from base 1. As encoded in the germline V gene (reference sequence), CDR1 is SGHAT while CDR2 is FQDESV. V was cut back by 1 base and J by 5 bases, leaving a gap of 11 bases between them. The V and J segments used are TRBV11-1 and TRBJ2-2; TRBD1 is a weak D gene call, 5 bases matching. The clonotype originates from a human patient who received an intestinal transplant, so some T cells may come from the graft donor. Specimen: PBMCs, collected 524 days after transplant. The nucleotide sequence is TGTGCCAGCAGCTTAGACAGGTTCGCTACCGGGGAGCTGTTTTTT. Its amino acids are CASSLDRFATGELFF.